The 20 T cell receptor beta chains below come from one sample, sequenced in a study of blood T cell repertoires in COVID-19 (TCRdb year 2020). The method was the immunoSEQ multiplex PCR assay. What TCRdb holds here is the immuneACCESS table cut down to in-frame rearrangements. Part of the clones is not present; checked against another copy, under half of the missing clones reflect an unresolved V gene, and the others are unexplained. The sample has fewer than 45,000 clones on record, 78% of them singletons. Jointly, the top ten make up 33% of the sample. Material: peripheral blood. The source is a man between 60 and 75 years old with acute or convalescent COVID-19.

The chain is built from TRBV6-4 and TRBJ2-6; the D is unclear. The CDR3 covers 13 residues. Trimming took 9 bases from V and 3 from J, leaving 9 bases between them. Germline CDR1 MRHNA, CDR2 SNTAGT. CDR3 in amino acids: CASRGFGANVLTF. The CDR3 nucleotides read TGTGCCAGTCGAGGATTTGGGGCCAACGTCCTGACTTTC.

The CDR3: CAWGSGLAGGGDTQYF. The CDR3 coding sequence is TGTGCCTGGGGCTCCGGACTAGCGGGAGGAGGCGATACGCAGTATTTT. This chain uses TRBV30 with TRBJ2-3, with TRBD2 matching 14 bases. Germline V gene sequence: CDR1 GTSNPN, CDR2 SVGIG (reference sequence). V was pared by 5 bases and J by 6 bases, with 10 bases of the junction left unmatched. The CDR3 spans 16 residues. Complete variable domain (other parts from reference TRBV30 and TRBJ2-3): SQTIHQWPATLVQPVGSPLSLECTVEGTSNPNLYWYRQAAGRGLQLLFYSVGIGQISSEVPQNLSASRPQDRQFILSSKKLLLSDSGFYLCAWGSGLAGGGDTQYFGPGTRLTVL.

The chain uses TRBV5-1 and TRBJ1-1; 7 bases agree with TRBD1. The CDR3 consists of 14 residues. The J segment lost 1 base and the V segment lost 4 bases, leaving 4 bases of the junction unmatched. Germline CDR1 reads SGHRS; CDR2 reads YFSETQ. The CDR3 bases are TGCGCCAGCAGCGAATACAGGGGGAACACTGAAGCTTTCTTT. Translating gives CASSEYRGNTEAFF.

The genes are TRBV6-5 and TRBJ1-2; tentative D call: TRBD1 (5 bases). Germline V gene lookup returns CDR1 MNHEY and CDR2 SVGAGI. V lost 7 bases to trimming and J lost 2 bases, with 11 bases between them. CDR3 length: 13 residues. CDR3 coding DNA: TGTGCCAGCAACTCTGGGGGGAACTATGGCTACACCTTC. Its protein is CASNSGGNYGYTF.

The chain is built from TRBV7-2 and TRBJ2-1, with D possibly being TRBD2 (5 bases). Trimming pared 2 bases from V and 9 bases from J, leaving 11 bases between. Looked up from germline, CDR1 is SGHTA and CDR2 is FQGNSA. This CDR3 comprises 13 residues. The CDR3 nucleotides are TGTGCCAGCAGCTTAAACCCGGGGTTTGAGCAGTTCTTC. It specifies CASSLNPGFEQFF.

The rearrangement joins TRBV4-2 to TRBJ1-5; D ambiguous. Trimming shortened V by 1 base and J by 4 bases, and 5 bases separated the two germline ends. This CDR3 region has 13 residues. Germline-derived CDR1 and CDR2 are LGHNA and YNFKEQ. DNA for the CDR3: TGTGCCAGCAGCCAAGTGGAGAATCAGCCCCAGCATTTT. It specifies CASSQVENQPQHF.

The rearrangement links TRBV6-2 or TRBV6-3 to TRBJ2-4, with TRBD1 identical over 12 bases. The junction had 2 bases not matched to a gene; V was cut back by 1 base and J by 7 bases. This CDR3 region has 15 residues. Germline CDR1 and CDR2: MNHEY and SVGEGT. CDR3 coding DNA: TGTGCCAGCAGTTACTTGGGACAGGGGGCGAACATTCAGTACTTC. This sequence encodes CASSYLGQGANIQYF.

V gene TRBV6-5 combines with J gene TRBJ2-1; D is uncertain. This CDR3 is built from 14 residues. CDR1 is MNHEY, CDR2 SVGAGI, per germline. With 0 bases removed from V and 2 bases from J, the gap between germline ends came to 5 bases. The CDR3 DNA reads as TGTGCCAGCAGTTACTCGAACACCTACAATGAGCAGTTCTTC. It specifies CASSYSNTYNEQFF.

The chain links TRBV19 to TRBJ1-2; no definite D call. The CDR3 contains 14 residues. CDR1 and CDR2 (germline): LNHDA, SQIVND (reference sequence). V was pared by 4 bases and J by 8 bases, with 17 bases between. The CDR3 coding sequence is TGTGCCAGTAGTAAAGAGGCTGACATGTTAGGCTACACCTTC. Translation: CASSKEADMLGYTF.

V is TRBV5-1 and J is TRBJ2-1; 7 bases are shared with TRBD1. V lost 4 bases, J lost 8 bases, and 6 bases stayed unmatched. The germline gives CDR1 SGHRS, CDR2 YFSETQ. CDR3 length: 13 residues. In DNA, the CDR3 is TGCGCCAGCAGCGCTGACAGGGCGGATGAGCAGTTCTTC. As protein: CASSADRADEQFF.

The V call is TRBV6-1, the J call TRBJ2-5; D may be TRBD1 (6 bases). CDR1 is MNHNS and CDR2 is SASEGT in the germline V gene. CDR3 size: 14 residues. Trimming took 3 bases from V and 1 from J, leaving 9 bases between them. The CDR3 nucleotides are TGTGCCAGCAGTGATCTACAGGGCCAAGAGACCCAGTACTTC. Amino acids: CASSDLQGQETQYF.

The chain links TRBV27 to TRBJ2-1; TRBD1 matches 11 bases. The trim removed 4 bases at V and 7 bases at J, leaving 9 bases unmatched. This CDR3 spans 16 amino acids. Germline CDR1 MNHEY, CDR2 SMNVEV (reference sequence). CDR3 loop: CASSWMGTGGRNEQFF. The CDR3 region has the DNA TGTGCCAGCAGTTGGATGGGGACAGGGGGTAGGAATGAGCAGTTCTTC.

This clone appeared once. This sequence joins TRBV7-9 and TRBJ2-1; TRBD2 might be the D (5 bases). The V end lost 2 bases, the J end lost 3 bases, and 20 bases lay between the germline ends. The CDR3 consists of 18 residues. Germline CDR1 is SEHNR and CDR2 is FQNEAQ (reference sequence). The CDR3, as DNA: TGTGCCAGCAGCTTATTCATACTCGCAAACCGGGACTACAATGAGCAGTTCTTC. Encoded protein: CASSLFILANRDYNEQFF.

This clone was found a few times. The chain recombines TRBV2 with TRBJ2-7, with 9 bases aligning to TRBD1. Germline CDR1 and CDR2: SNHLY and FYNNEI. The length of the CDR3 is 15 residues. Germline trimming cut 4 bases from V and 0 bases from J; bases unmatched to any gene: 4. CDR3 sequence reads: CASSANRGPSYEQYF. Here the CDR3 DNA reads TGTGCCAGCAGTGCTAACAGGGGGCCCTCCTACGAGCAGTACTTC.

This chain connects TRBV27 to TRBJ2-2, with no clear D. There are 14 residues in the CDR3. V lost 8 bases and J 9 bases, leaving 19 bases between the germline ends. CDR1 MNHEY and CDR2 SMNVEV come from the germline V gene (reference sequence). CDR3: CASCPTGRTRELFF. CDR3 coding DNA: TGTGCCAGCTGCCCCACGGGTCGCACAAGGGAGCTGTTTTTT.

The chain uses TRBV5-1 and TRBJ2-5; TRBD2 aligns across 7 bases. From germline, CDR1 is SGHRS and CDR2 YFSETQ. After removal of 0 bases from V and 5 bases from J, the junction contained 4 bases not matched to a gene. The length of the CDR3 is 14 residues. The CDR3 DNA follows: TGCGCCAGCAGCTTGGCCAGTAGCGGGGAGACCCAGTACTTC. Translated, it gives CASSLASSGETQYF.

This sequence joins TRBV5-4 and TRBJ2-7; TRBD1 aligns across 8 bases. The CDR3 runs 15 residues. The germline gives CDR1 SGHNT, CDR2 YYREEE (reference sequence). With V trimmed by 2 bases and J by 1 base, 5 bases remained unmatched. The CDR3 loop is CASSFRGQGSYEQYF. The CDR3 coding sequence is TGTGCCAGCAGCTTTCGAGGACAGGGTTCCTACGAGCAGTACTTC.

The chain combines TRBV10-3 with TRBJ1-2, with a tentative D call TRBD1 (6 bases). This CDR3 comprises 13 residues. Trimming shortened V by 6 bases and J by 6 bases, and 14 bases separated the two germline ends. Germline assignment: CDR1 ENHRY and CDR2 SYGVKD. The chain's CDR3 is CAIRELGGDGYTF. The CDR3 DNA reads TGTGCCATCAGGGAACTAGGGGGAGATGGCTACACCTTC.

The chain is built from TRBV27 and TRBJ2-7, with TRBD1 as a possible D gene (6 bases). V was shortened by 3 bases and J by 3 bases, with 9 bases between the two germline ends. CDR3 length equals 13 residues. Germline V CDR1 and CDR2: MNHEY, SMNVEV (reference sequence). CDR3 coding DNA: TGTGCCAGCAGTTTCGAAGGGGGCTACGAGCAGTACTTC. Its translation: CASSFEGGYEQYF.

This clone has only one observation. The rearrangement links TRBV11-3 to TRBJ2-7, with TRBD1 matching 9 bases. CDR3 length: 14 amino acids. The ends lost 7 bases at V and 4 bases at J; junction bases unmatched: 8. CDR1 is SGHNT, CDR2 YENEEA, per germline. This CDR3 is CASTPGQGSYEQYF. The CDR3 DNA sequence: TGTGCCAGCACCCCAGGACAGGGGAGTTACGAGCAGTACTTC.